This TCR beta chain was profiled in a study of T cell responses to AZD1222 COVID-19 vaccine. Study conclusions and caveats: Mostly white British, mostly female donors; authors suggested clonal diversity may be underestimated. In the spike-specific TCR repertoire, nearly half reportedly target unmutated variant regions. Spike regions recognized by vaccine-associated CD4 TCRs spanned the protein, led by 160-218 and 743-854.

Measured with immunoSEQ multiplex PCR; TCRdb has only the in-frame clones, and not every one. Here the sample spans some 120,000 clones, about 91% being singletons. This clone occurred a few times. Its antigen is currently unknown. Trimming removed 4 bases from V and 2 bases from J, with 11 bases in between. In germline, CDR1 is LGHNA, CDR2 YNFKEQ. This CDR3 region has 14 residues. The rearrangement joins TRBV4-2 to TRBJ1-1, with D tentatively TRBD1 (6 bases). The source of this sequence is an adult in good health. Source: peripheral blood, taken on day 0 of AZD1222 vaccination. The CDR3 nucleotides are TGTGCCAGCAGCCTAAGAGGGGGAAACACTGAAGCTTTCTTT. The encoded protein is CASSLRGGNTEAFF.